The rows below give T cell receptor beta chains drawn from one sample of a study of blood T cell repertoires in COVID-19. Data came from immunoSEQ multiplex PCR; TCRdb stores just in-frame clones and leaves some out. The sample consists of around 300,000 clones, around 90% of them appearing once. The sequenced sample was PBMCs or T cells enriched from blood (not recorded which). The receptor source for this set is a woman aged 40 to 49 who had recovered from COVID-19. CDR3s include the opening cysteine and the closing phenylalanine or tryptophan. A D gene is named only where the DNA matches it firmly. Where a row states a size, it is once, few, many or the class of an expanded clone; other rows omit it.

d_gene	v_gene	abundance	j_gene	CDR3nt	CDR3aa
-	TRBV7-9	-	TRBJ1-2	TGTGCCAGCAGCCCGGGGGCGGGGGCAAACTATGGCTACACCTTC	CASSPGAGANYGYTF
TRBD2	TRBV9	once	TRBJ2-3	TGTGCCAGCAGCGTAGCAAGCGGGGAGATCACAGATACGCAGTATTTT	CASSVASGEITDTQYF
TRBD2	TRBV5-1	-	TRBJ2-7	TGCGCCAGCAGCTTGCACGGACAACCAGCGGGAATGGGCTACGAGCAGTACTTC	CASSLHGQPAGMGYEQYF
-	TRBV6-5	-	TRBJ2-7	TGTGCCAGCAGTTACCTCTACGAGCAGTACTTC	CASSYLYEQYF
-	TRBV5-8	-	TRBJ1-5	TGTGCCAGCAGCTTGGAGCGGGGCGGGGGTTTGGGTCAGCCCCAGCATTTT	CASSLERGGGLGQPQHF
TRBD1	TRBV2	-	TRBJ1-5	TGTGCCAGCAGGGACAGGGTATACAATCAGCCCCAGCATTTT	CASRDRVYNQPQHF
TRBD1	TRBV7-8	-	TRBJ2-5	TGTGCCAGCAGCCCGGGACAGGTGTACCAAGAGACCCAGTACTTC	CASSPGQVYQETQYF
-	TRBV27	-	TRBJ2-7	TGTGCCAGCAGTTTAGGAGCGGCGGGAACATACTACGAGCAGTACTTC	CASSLGAAGTYYEQYF
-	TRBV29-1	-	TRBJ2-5	TGCAGCGTTGGCCGGGGAGAGACCCAGTACTTC	CSVGRGETQYF
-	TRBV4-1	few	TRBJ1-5	TGCGCCAGCAGCCAAGAAGGGGGAACCAATCAGCCCCAGCATTTT	CASSQEGGTNQPQHF
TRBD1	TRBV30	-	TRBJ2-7	TGTGCCTGGAACCCGGGACAGGGGGGGTACGAGCAGTACTTC	CAWNPGQGGYEQYF
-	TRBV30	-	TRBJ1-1	TGTGCCTGGATTCGGGGTGAAGCTTTCTTT	CAWIRGEAFF
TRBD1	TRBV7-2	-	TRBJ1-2	TGTGCCAGCAGCTCCGACAGGGGGAACGTCTATGGCTACACCTTC	CASSSDRGNVYGYTF
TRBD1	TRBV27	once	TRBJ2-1	TGTGCCAGCAGTTTAGGGGACAGGGTCTACAATGAGCAGTTCTTC	CASSLGDRVYNEQFF
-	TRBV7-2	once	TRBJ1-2	TGTGCCAGCAGCACCCGACAGGCTCACTATGGCTACACCTTC	CASSTRQAHYGYTF
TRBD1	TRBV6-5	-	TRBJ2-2	TGTGCCAGCAGTCGGGACAGGGGGATTGCCGGGGAGCTGTTTTTT	CASSRDRGIAGELFF
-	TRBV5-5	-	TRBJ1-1	TGTGCCAGCAGCCCTGCCCCCGGGGTTGATGAAGCTTTCTTT	CASSPAPGVDEAFF
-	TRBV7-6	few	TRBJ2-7	TGTGCCAGCAGCTTAGATAGGGGTTTCTCCTACGAGCAGTACTTC	CASSLDRGFSYEQYF
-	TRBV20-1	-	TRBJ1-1	TGCAGTGCTAGTTGGTCCGGGACAAATGAGGCTTTCTTT	CSASWSGTNEAFF
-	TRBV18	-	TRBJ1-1	TGTGCCAGCTCACCTGCGGGGGGCCTGAACACTGAAGCTTTCTTT	CASSPAGGLNTEAFF
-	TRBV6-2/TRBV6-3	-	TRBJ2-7	TGTGCCAGCAGTTATCAGTTTGGTTTACGGGACACCACGTTAGGGCAGTACTTC	CASSYQFGLRDTTLGQYF
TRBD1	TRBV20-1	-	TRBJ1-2	TGCAGTGCTAGTCAGGGGGACTATGGCTACACCTTC	CSASQGDYGYTF
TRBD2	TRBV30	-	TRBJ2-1	TGTGCCTGGAGATTCGGGACTAGCTATTCCTACAATGAGCAGTTCTTC	CAWRFGTSYSYNEQFF